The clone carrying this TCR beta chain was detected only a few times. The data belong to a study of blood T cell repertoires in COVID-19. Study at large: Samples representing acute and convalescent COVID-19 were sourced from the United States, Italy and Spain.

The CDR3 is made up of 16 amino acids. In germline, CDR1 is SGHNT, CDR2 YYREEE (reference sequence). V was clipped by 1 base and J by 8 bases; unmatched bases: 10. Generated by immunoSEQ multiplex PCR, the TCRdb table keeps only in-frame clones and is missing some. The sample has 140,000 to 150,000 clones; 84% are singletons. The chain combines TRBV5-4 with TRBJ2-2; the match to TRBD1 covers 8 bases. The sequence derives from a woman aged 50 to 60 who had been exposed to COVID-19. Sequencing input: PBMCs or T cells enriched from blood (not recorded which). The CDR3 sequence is CASSLRGGQGGGELFF. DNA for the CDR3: TGTGCCAGCAGCTTGCGTGGAGGACAGGGCGGTGGGGAGCTGTTTTTT.